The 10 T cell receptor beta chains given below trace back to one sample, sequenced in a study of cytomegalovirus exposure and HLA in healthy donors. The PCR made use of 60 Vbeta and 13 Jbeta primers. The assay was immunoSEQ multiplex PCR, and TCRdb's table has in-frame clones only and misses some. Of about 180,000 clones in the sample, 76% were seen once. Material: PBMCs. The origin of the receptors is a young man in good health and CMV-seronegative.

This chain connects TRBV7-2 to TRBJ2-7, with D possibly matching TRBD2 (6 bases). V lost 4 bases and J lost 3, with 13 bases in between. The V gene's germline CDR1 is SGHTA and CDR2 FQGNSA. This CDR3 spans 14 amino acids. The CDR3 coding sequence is TGTGCCAGCAGCTCCGACACGGGGGACTACGAGCAGTACTTC. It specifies CASSSDTGDYEQYF.

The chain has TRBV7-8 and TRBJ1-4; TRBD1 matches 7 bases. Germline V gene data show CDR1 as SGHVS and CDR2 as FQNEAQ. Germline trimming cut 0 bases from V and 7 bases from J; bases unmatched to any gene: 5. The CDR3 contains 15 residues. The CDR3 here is CASSLAFSGGEKLFF. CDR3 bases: TGTGCCAGCAGCTTAGCGTTTTCAGGGGGTGAAAAACTGTTTTTT. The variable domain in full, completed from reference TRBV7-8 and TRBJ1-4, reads GAGVSQSPRYKVAKRGQDVALRCDPISGHVSLFWYQQALGQGPEFLTYFQNEAQLDKSGLPSDRFFAERPEGSVSTLKIQRTQQEDSAVYLCASSLAFSGGEKLFFGSGTQLSVL.

The CDR3 DNA reads as TGTGCCAGCAGCTCGCGGGGACTAGCGGGAATCCAAGAGACCCAGTACTTC. Translated: CASSSRGLAGIQETQYF. The V call is TRBV7-2, the J call TRBJ2-5; 13 bases are a match to TRBD2. Germline CDR1 and CDR2: SGHTA and FQGNSA. This CDR3 region has 17 residues. The ends lost 4 bases at V and 1 base at J; junction bases unmatched: 6.

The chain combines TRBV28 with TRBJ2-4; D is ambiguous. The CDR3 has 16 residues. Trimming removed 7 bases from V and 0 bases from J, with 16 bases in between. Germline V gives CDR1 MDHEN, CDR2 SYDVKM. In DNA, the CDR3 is TGTGCCAGCATTCCCTCGGGTGTTCTAGCCAAAAACATTCAGTACTTC. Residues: CASIPSGVLAKNIQYF.

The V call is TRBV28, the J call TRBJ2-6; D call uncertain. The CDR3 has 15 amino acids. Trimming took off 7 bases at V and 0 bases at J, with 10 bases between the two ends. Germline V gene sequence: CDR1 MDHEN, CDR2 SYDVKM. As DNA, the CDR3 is TGTGCCAGCATTGCGCAGGCCTCTGGGGCCAACGTCCTGACTTTC. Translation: CASIAQASGANVLTF.

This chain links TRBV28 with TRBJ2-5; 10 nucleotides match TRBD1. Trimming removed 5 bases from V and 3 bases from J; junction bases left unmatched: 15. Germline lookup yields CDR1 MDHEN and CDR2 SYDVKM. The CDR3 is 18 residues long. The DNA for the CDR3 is TGTGCCAGCAGTCCCGACAGGGGGCATTGGGGAACGGAAGAGACCCAGTACTTC. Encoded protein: CASSPDRGHWGTEETQYF.

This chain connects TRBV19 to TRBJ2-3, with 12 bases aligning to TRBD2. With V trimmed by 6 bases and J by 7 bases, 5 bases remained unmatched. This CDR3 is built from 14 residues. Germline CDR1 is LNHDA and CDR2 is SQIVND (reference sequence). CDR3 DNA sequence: TGTGCCAGTAGATCGACTAGCGGGGGCCATACGCAGTATTTT. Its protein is CASRSTSGGHTQYF. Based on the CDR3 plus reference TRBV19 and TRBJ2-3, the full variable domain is DGGITQSPKYLFRKEGQNVTLSCEQNLNHDAMYWYRQDPGQGLRLIYYSQIVNDFQKGDIAEGYSVSREKKESFPLTVTSAQKNPTAFYLCASRSTSGGHTQYFGPGTRLTVL.

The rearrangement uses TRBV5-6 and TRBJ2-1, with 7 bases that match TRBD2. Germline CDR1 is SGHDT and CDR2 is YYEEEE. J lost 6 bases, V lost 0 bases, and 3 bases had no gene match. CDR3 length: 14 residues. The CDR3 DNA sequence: TGTGCCAGCAGCTTGGCGTTAGCGGGCAATGAGCAGTTCTTC. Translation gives CASSLALAGNEQFF.

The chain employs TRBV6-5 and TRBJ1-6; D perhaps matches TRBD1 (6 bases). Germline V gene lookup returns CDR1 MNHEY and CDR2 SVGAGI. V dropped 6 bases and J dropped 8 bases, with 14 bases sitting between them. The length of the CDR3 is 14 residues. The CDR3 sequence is CASRPGTHDSPLHF. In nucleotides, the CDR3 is TGTGCCAGCAGACCCGGGACACATGATTCACCCCTCCACTTT.

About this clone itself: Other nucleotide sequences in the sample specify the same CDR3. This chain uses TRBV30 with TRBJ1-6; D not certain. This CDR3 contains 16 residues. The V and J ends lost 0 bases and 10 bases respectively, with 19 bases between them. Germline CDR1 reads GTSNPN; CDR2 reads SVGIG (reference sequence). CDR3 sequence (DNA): TGTGCCTGGAGTGTTTTGGGCCGCGGGAGGCCATCACCCCTCCACTTT. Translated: CAWSVLGRGRPSPLHF.